This is a list of T cell receptor beta chains from one sample in a study of T cell responses to AZD1222 COVID-19 vaccine. Profiled with immunoSEQ multiplex PCR; TCRdb holds only in-frame clones, not every one. Of about 180,000 clones in the sample, 90% were seen once. The sample here was peripheral blood, taken on day 0 of AZD1222 vaccination. These TCRs come from an adult in good health. Each CDR3 is given with its conserved first and last residue. D genes are given only for firm matches. Clone size appears in some rows only: once, few, many, or a class for an expanded clone.

clone_size: .; j_call: TRBJ1-2; v_call: TRBV3-1/TRBV3-2; d_call: .; cdr3_aa: CASSPGTYGYTF; cdr3_nt: TGTGCCAGCAGCCCTGGGACATATGGCTACACCTTC
clone_size: .; j_call: TRBJ1-5; v_call: TRBV6-1; d_call: .; cdr3_aa: CASSDTSNQPQHF; cdr3_nt: TGTGCCAGCAGTGATACTAGCAATCAGCCCCAGCATTTT
clone_size: .; j_call: TRBJ1-1; v_call: TRBV5-1; d_call: .; cdr3_aa: CASSFGGLVYTEAFF; cdr3_nt: TGCGCCAGCAGCTTCGGGGGGCTGGTATACACTGAAGCTTTCTTT
clone_size: .; j_call: TRBJ2-7; v_call: TRBV29-1; d_call: .; cdr3_aa: CSVRQFSYEQYF; cdr3_nt: TGCAGCGTAAGACAGTTCTCCTACGAGCAGTACTTC
clone_size: few; j_call: TRBJ1-6; v_call: TRBV21-1; d_call: .; cdr3_aa: CASSLPDSPLHF; cdr3_nt: TGTGCCAGCAGCTTACCAGATTCACCCCTCCACTTT
clone_size: .; j_call: TRBJ1-2; v_call: TRBV5-4; d_call: .; cdr3_aa: CASSLVPEEGYTF; cdr3_nt: TGTGCCAGCAGCTTGGTCCCAGAAGAGGGCTACACCTTC
clone_size: .; j_call: TRBJ1-3; v_call: TRBV12-3/TRBV12-4; d_call: .; cdr3_aa: CASKGSGNTIYF; cdr3_nt: TGTGCCAGCAAGGGATCCGGAAACACCATATATTTT
clone_size: .; j_call: TRBJ1-3; v_call: TRBV5-8; d_call: .; cdr3_aa: CASSLGVRTGNTIYF; cdr3_nt: TGTGCCAGCAGCTTGGGGGTTAGGACTGGAAACACCATATATTTT
clone_size: .; j_call: TRBJ1-2; v_call: TRBV9; d_call: TRBD1; cdr3_aa: CASSSSSARGPYGYTF; cdr3_nt: TGTGCCAGCAGCTCTAGCTCGGCCAGGGGGCCCTATGGCTACACCTTC
clone_size: once; j_call: TRBJ2-7; v_call: TRBV7-2; d_call: .; cdr3_aa: CASSLAEPYEQYF; cdr3_nt: TGTGCCAGCAGCTTAGCGGAACCCTACGAGCAGTACTTC
clone_size: .; j_call: TRBJ1-1; v_call: TRBV10-3; d_call: .; cdr3_aa: CAISESQGITEAFF; cdr3_nt: TGTGCCATCAGTGAGTCGCAGGGAATAACTGAAGCTTTCTTT
clone_size: .; j_call: TRBJ1-2; v_call: TRBV19; d_call: TRBD1; cdr3_aa: CASSIVGQNYGYTF; cdr3_nt: TGTGCCAGTAGTATAGTGGGACAGAACTATGGCTACACCTTC
clone_size: .; j_call: TRBJ1-1; v_call: TRBV6-5; d_call: .; cdr3_aa: CASSLTTGSTEAFF; cdr3_nt: TGTGCCAGCAGCCTAACGACGGGTTCCACTGAAGCTTTCTTT
clone_size: .; j_call: TRBJ2-3; v_call: TRBV6-1; d_call: TRBD2; cdr3_aa: CASSEIAGSTDTQYF; cdr3_nt: TGTGCCAGCAGTGAAATAGCGGGGAGCACAGATACGCAGTATTTT
clone_size: .; j_call: TRBJ2-2; v_call: TRBV19; d_call: .; cdr3_aa: CASIDPGGRAGELFF; cdr3_nt: TGTGCCAGTATCGACCCAGGGGGGCGTGCCGGGGAGCTGTTTTTT
clone_size: few; j_call: TRBJ1-2; v_call: TRBV21-1; d_call: .; cdr3_aa: CASSKARGTQGPNIFYGYTF; cdr3_nt: TGTGCCAGCAGCAAAGCGCGGGGGACACAGGGACCCAACATCTTCTATGGCTACACCTTC
clone_size: .; j_call: TRBJ2-1; v_call: TRBV29-1; d_call: TRBD2; cdr3_aa: CSVSGGAVNEQFF; cdr3_nt: TGCAGCGTAAGCGGGGGGGCTGTCAATGAGCAGTTCTTC
clone_size: .; j_call: TRBJ1-1; v_call: TRBV7-9; d_call: .; cdr3_aa: CASSLARGAEAFF; cdr3_nt: TGTGCCAGCAGCTTAGCTCGAGGGGCTGAAGCTTTCTTT
clone_size: .; j_call: TRBJ1-4; v_call: TRBV5-1; d_call: .; cdr3_aa: CASSWGPGEGSEKLFF; cdr3_nt: TGCGCCAGCAGCTGGGGCCCCGGGGAAGGAAGTGAAAAACTGTTTTTT
clone_size: .; j_call: TRBJ1-1; v_call: TRBV6-5; d_call: .; cdr3_aa: CASSPTVNTEAFF; cdr3_nt: TGTGCCAGCAGCCCGACAGTAAACACTGAAGCTTTCTTT
clone_size: .; j_call: TRBJ2-1; v_call: TRBV12-3/TRBV12-4; d_call: .; cdr3_aa: CASISESYNEQFF; cdr3_nt: TGTGCCAGCATTAGCGAGTCCTACAATGAGCAGTTCTTC
clone_size: .; j_call: TRBJ2-3; v_call: TRBV5-1; d_call: .; cdr3_aa: CASSPPTTGIGTDTQYF; cdr3_nt: TGCGCCAGCAGCCCACCCACAACAGGGATTGGGACAGATACGCAGTATTTT
clone_size: .; j_call: TRBJ1-1; v_call: TRBV2; d_call: .; cdr3_aa: CASSELAEYHTEAFF; cdr3_nt: TGTGCCAGCAGTGAACTGGCAGAATACCACACTGAAGCTTTCTTT
clone_size: .; j_call: TRBJ1-2; v_call: TRBV19; d_call: TRBD1; cdr3_aa: CASRSTGDYGYTF; cdr3_nt: TGTGCCAGTAGGTCAACAGGGGACTATGGCTACACCTTC
clone_size: .; j_call: TRBJ1-1; v_call: TRBV29-1; d_call: .; cdr3_aa: CSVEDWDSNTEAFF; cdr3_nt: TGCAGCGTTGAAGATTGGGACTCGAACACTGAAGCTTTCTTT
clone_size: .; j_call: TRBJ1-2; v_call: TRBV9; d_call: .; cdr3_aa: CASTKKQVDYGYTF; cdr3_nt: TGTGCCAGCACCAAAAAACAGGTAGACTATGGCTACACCTTC
clone_size: .; j_call: TRBJ1-1; v_call: TRBV5-4; d_call: .; cdr3_aa: CASSLAPAENTEAFF; cdr3_nt: TGTGCCAGCAGCTTGGCCCCGGCGGAGAACACTGAAGCTTTCTTT
clone_size: once; j_call: TRBJ2-7; v_call: TRBV5-1; d_call: TRBD2; cdr3_aa: CASSLSGGYYEQYF; cdr3_nt: TGCGCCAGCAGCTTGAGCGGGGGATATTACGAGCAGTACTTC
clone_size: few; j_call: TRBJ1-2; v_call: TRBV7-8; d_call: .; cdr3_aa: CASRQGFPNYGYTF; cdr3_nt: TGTGCCAGCAGACAGGGATTCCCTAACTATGGCTACACCTTC
clone_size: few; j_call: TRBJ1-4; v_call: TRBV6-5; d_call: TRBD1; cdr3_aa: CATASTGGFNEKLFF; cdr3_nt: TGTGCCACAGCTTCTACAGGGGGTTTTAATGAAAAACTGTTTTTT
clone_size: .; j_call: TRBJ2-7; v_call: TRBV11-3; d_call: .; cdr3_aa: CASSTGPPYEQYF; cdr3_nt: TGTGCCAGCAGCACCGGACCTCCCTACGAGCAGTACTTC
clone_size: .; j_call: TRBJ1-5; v_call: TRBV28; d_call: TRBD1; cdr3_aa: CASIKGDRGNQPQHF; cdr3_nt: TGTGCCAGCATCAAGGGGGACAGGGGCAATCAGCCCCAGCATTTT
clone_size: .; j_call: TRBJ1-1; v_call: TRBV2; d_call: TRBD1; cdr3_aa: CASKLTGGNTEAFF; cdr3_nt: TGTGCCAGCAAACTGACAGGGGGAAACACTGAAGCTTTCTTT
clone_size: once; j_call: TRBJ2-3; v_call: TRBV5-5; d_call: .; cdr3_aa: CASIQSPDTQYF; cdr3_nt: TGTGCCAGCATCCAGAGTCCAGATACGCAGTATTTT
clone_size: .; j_call: TRBJ2-1; v_call: TRBV27; d_call: .; cdr3_aa: CASSSYTGHNNEQFF; cdr3_nt: TGTGCCAGCAGTTCATACACAGGGCATAACAATGAGCAGTTCTTC
clone_size: .; j_call: TRBJ2-1; v_call: TRBV11-2; d_call: .; cdr3_aa: CASSFGRGIYNEQFF; cdr3_nt: TGTGCCAGCAGCTTCGGTCGAGGGATCTACAATGAGCAGTTCTTC
clone_size: .; j_call: TRBJ2-1; v_call: TRBV3-1/TRBV3-2; d_call: .; cdr3_aa: CASSLLNRDNEQFF; cdr3_nt: TGTGCCAGCAGCCTACTTAACAGGGACAATGAGCAGTTCTTC
clone_size: .; j_call: TRBJ1-2; v_call: TRBV9; d_call: .; cdr3_aa: CASSVVPENYGYTF; cdr3_nt: TGTGCCAGCAGCGTAGTCCCAGAGAACTATGGCTACACCTTC
clone_size: .; j_call: TRBJ1-5; v_call: TRBV5-1; d_call: .; cdr3_aa: CASSPWESNQPQHF; cdr3_nt: TGCGCCAGCAGCCCCTGGGAAAGCAATCAGCCCCAGCATTTT
clone_size: .; j_call: TRBJ1-1; v_call: TRBV18; d_call: .; cdr3_aa: CASSPQEGQNTEAFF; cdr3_nt: TGTGCCAGCTCACCTCAGGAAGGACAGAACACTGAAGCTTTCTTT
clone_size: .; j_call: TRBJ2-1; v_call: TRBV12-3/TRBV12-4; d_call: .; cdr3_aa: CASTLGNEQFF; cdr3_nt: TGTGCCAGCACCCTAGGCAATGAGCAGTTCTTC
clone_size: .; j_call: TRBJ1-4; v_call: TRBV5-8; d_call: .; cdr3_aa: CAYSATNEKLFF; cdr3_nt: TGTGCCTACAGTGCAACTAATGAAAAACTGTTTTTT
clone_size: .; j_call: TRBJ1-2; v_call: TRBV29-1; d_call: .; cdr3_aa: CSVGGQGFSYTF; cdr3_nt: TGCAGCGTGGGGGGGCAGGGTTTCAGCTACACCTTC
clone_size: .; j_call: TRBJ1-5; v_call: TRBV7-2; d_call: TRBD1; cdr3_aa: CASSRQGLQPQHF; cdr3_nt: TGTGCCAGCAGCCGACAGGGCCTTCAGCCCCAGCATTTT
clone_size: .; j_call: TRBJ1-1; v_call: TRBV4-1; d_call: TRBD1; cdr3_aa: CASSQYRGEDTEAFF; cdr3_nt: TGCGCCAGCAGCCAGTACAGGGGTGAAGACACTGAAGCTTTCTTT
clone_size: .; j_call: TRBJ2-5; v_call: TRBV5-1; d_call: TRBD1; cdr3_aa: CASSAGQGGETQYF; cdr3_nt: TGCGCCAGCAGCGCGGGACAGGGTGGAGAGACCCAGTACTTC
clone_size: .; j_call: TRBJ1-1; v_call: TRBV19; d_call: .; cdr3_aa: CASSVGTGAGDTEAFF; cdr3_nt: TGTGCCAGTAGTGTGGGGACGGGCGCCGGGGACACTGAAGCTTTCTTT
clone_size: .; j_call: TRBJ1-4; v_call: TRBV4-3; d_call: .; cdr3_aa: CASSQEFARNEKLFF; cdr3_nt: TGCGCCAGCAGCCAAGAGTTCGCAAGGAATGAAAAACTGTTTTTT
clone_size: .; j_call: TRBJ2-7; v_call: TRBV7-9; d_call: .; cdr3_aa: CASSLEAYEQYF; cdr3_nt: TGTGCCAGCAGCTTAGAAGCCTACGAGCAGTACTTC
clone_size: .; j_call: TRBJ2-5; v_call: TRBV6-2/TRBV6-3; d_call: TRBD2; cdr3_aa: CASSLSSGGAETQYF; cdr3_nt: TGTGCCAGCAGTTTGTCTAGCGGGGGGGCAGAGACCCAGTACTTC
clone_size: .; j_call: TRBJ2-1; v_call: TRBV7-2; d_call: .; cdr3_aa: CASSLLTRSDEQFF; cdr3_nt: TGTGCCAGCAGCTTGTTGACTAGGTCTGATGAGCAGTTCTTC
clone_size: .; j_call: TRBJ1-5; v_call: TRBV7-2; d_call: .; cdr3_aa: CASSLTSYSNQPQHF; cdr3_nt: TGTGCCAGCAGTTTGACTAGTTATAGCAATCAGCCCCAGCATTTT
clone_size: once; j_call: TRBJ2-7; v_call: TRBV6-5; d_call: .; cdr3_aa: CASSVSGVSSEQYF; cdr3_nt: TGTGCCAGCAGCGTCTCAGGGGTTTCTAGCGAGCAGTACTTC
clone_size: .; j_call: TRBJ1-6; v_call: TRBV11-2; d_call: .; cdr3_aa: CASSLDGGRVKLF; cdr3_nt: TGTGCCAGCAGCTTAGATGGGGGGCGAGTAAAGTTGTTT
clone_size: .; j_call: TRBJ2-5; v_call: TRBV5-6; d_call: .; cdr3_aa: CASSLAGDSQETQYF; cdr3_nt: TGTGCCAGCAGCTTGGCCGGAGACAGCCAAGAGACCCAGTACTTC
clone_size: .; j_call: TRBJ1-2; v_call: TRBV9; d_call: TRBD1; cdr3_aa: CASSGPGQLLYGYTF; cdr3_nt: TGTGCCAGCAGCGGACCGGGACAGCTTCTCTATGGCTACACCTTC